The 10 T cell receptor beta chains given below trace back to one sample, sequenced in a study of blood T cell repertoires in COVID-19. Data came from immunoSEQ multiplex PCR; TCRdb stores just in-frame clones and leaves some out. The repertoire has approximately 96,000 clones, around nine tenths of them found once; the top ten carry 2.9%. The sequencing sample was made of peripheral blood. These receptor sequences come from a woman over 75 with acute or convalescent COVID-19.

The gene calls are TRBV5-1 and TRBJ2-1, with 7 bases matching TRBD2. Trimming cost V 4 bases and J 0 bases; bases outside gene matches: 10. The CDR3 has 17 residues. Germline lookup yields CDR1 SGHRS and CDR2 YFSETQ. CDR3 amino acids: CASSPGGGGSSYNEQFF. In nucleotides, the CDR3 is TGCGCCAGCAGCCCCGGCGGCGGGGGAAGCTCCTACAATGAGCAGTTCTTC.

This chain uses TRBV5-4 with TRBJ2-5; 9 bases map to TRBD2. V shed 6 bases, J shed 3 bases, and the junction held 6 bases outside the gene matches. Germline CDR1 SGHNT, CDR2 YYREEE (reference sequence). This CDR3 spans 14 amino acids. CDR3: CASTFGLAKETQYF. DNA of the CDR3: TGTGCCAGCACCTTCGGACTAGCGAAAGAGACCCAGTACTTC.

CDR3 in DNA: TGTGCCAGCAGCGAGGGGGGGTTCGGCACAGATACGCAGTATTTT. As protein: CASSEGGFGTDTQYF. The chain couples TRBV9 to TRBJ2-3; maybe TRBD2 (7 bases). This CDR3 has 15 amino acids. Germline assignment: CDR1 SGDLS and CDR2 YYNGEE. V gave up 3 bases and J gave up 1 base, with 12 bases separating them. The full variable domain, rest sourced from reference TRBV9 and TRBJ2-3, is DSGVTQTPKHLITATGQRVTLRCSPRSGDLSVYWYQQSLDQGLQFLIQYYNGEERAKGNILERFSAQQFPDLHSELNLSSLELGDSALYFCASSEGGFGTDTQYFGPGTRLTVL.

This chain uses TRBV3-1 (or the pseudogene TRBV3-2) with TRBJ2-5, with D possibly being TRBD2 (5 bases). V was shortened by 2 bases and J by 5 bases, with 12 bases between the two germline ends. Germline lookup yields CDR1 LGHDT and CDR2 YNNKEL (reference sequence). The CDR3 is 14 amino acids. The CDR3 DNA reads TGTGCCAGCAGCCAAAACGGACTTGGCGAGACCCAGTACTTC. Translation gives CASSQNGLGETQYF.

In regard to this clone: Germline and junction disagree at one end, which may indicate a read error. The genes are TRBV24-1 and TRBJ2-7; TRBD1 matches 9 bases. Germline CDR1 is KGHDR and CDR2 is SFDVKD. The CDR3 extends over 12 amino acids. CDR3 nucleotide sequence: TGTGCCACCGAAGACAGGGGGGGTCGACGGCACTTC. It specifies CATEDRGGRRHF.

The chain is built from TRBV4-3 and TRBJ2-7, with TRBD2 matching 10 bases. The CDR3 consists of 17 residues. The V and J ends lost 0 bases and 2 bases, in that order; junction bases with no gene match: 7. Germline V gene sequence: CDR1 LGHNA, CDR2 YSLEER. CDR3 loop: CASSQDSGSGGPYEQYF. The CDR3, as DNA: TGCGCCAGCAGCCAAGACAGCGGTAGCGGGGGGCCCTACGAGCAGTACTTC.

The gene calls are TRBV2 and TRBJ2-3, with D maybe TRBD2 (7 bases). Trimming left V 6 bases short and J 5 bases short, with 18 bases between. This CDR3 is built from 15 residues. Germline values: CDR1 SNHLY, CDR2 FYNNEI. Written as DNA, the CDR3 is TGTGCCAGCAGCGACAAAGGGGGGGCCATAGATACGCAGTATTTT. This codes for CASSDKGGAIDTQYF. Full variable domain (rest looked up from reference TRBV2 and TRBJ2-3): EPEVTQTPSHQVTQMGQEVILRCVPISNHLYFYWYRQILGQKVEFLVSFYNNEISEKSEIFDDQFSVERPDGSNFTLKIRSTKLEDSAMYFCASSDKGGAIDTQYFGPGTRLTVL.

This rearrangement joins TRBV5-6 to TRBJ2-1; a weak D match, TRBD1 (6 bases). V lost 4 bases and J 10 bases, leaving 21 bases between the germline ends. The length of the CDR3 is 15 residues. Germline V lookup: CDR1 SGHDT, CDR2 YYEEEE. Written as DNA, the CDR3 is TGTGCCAGCAGCCCGGCATTAACAGGGTCCAGGGAGCAGTTCTTC. Its protein is CASSPALTGSREQFF. Complete variable domain (other parts from reference TRBV5-6 and TRBJ2-1): DAGVTQSPTHLIKTRGQQVTLRCSPKSGHDTVSWYQQALGQGPQFIFQYYEEEERQRGNFPDRFSGHQFPNYSSELNVNALLLGDSALYLCASSPALTGSREQFFGPGTRLTVL.

This chain uses TRBV5-1 with TRBJ2-2; D may be TRBD2 (5 bases). The CDR3 has 15 amino acids. V lost 9 bases and J lost 3, with 18 bases in between. Germline loops: CDR1 SGHRS, CDR2 YFSETQ. CDR3 amino acids: CATSRDQPDTGELFF. CDR3 sequence (DNA): TGCGCCACTTCACGGGATCAACCTGACACCGGGGAGCTGTTTTTT. Using reference TRBV5-1 and TRBJ2-2 for the parts outside the CDR3, the full variable domain is KAGVTQTPRYLIKTRGQQVTLSCSPISGHRSVSWYQQTPGQGLQFLFEYFSETQRNKGNFPGRFSGRQFSNSRSEMNVSTLELGDSALYLCATSRDQPDTGELFFGEGSRLTVL.

The V gene is TRBV13, the J gene TRBJ2-4; maybe TRBD2 (6 bases). Germline assignment: CDR1 PRHDT and CDR2 FYEKMQ (reference sequence). The V end was cut by 3 bases, the J end by 7 bases, with 13 bases between. The CDR3 has 14 residues. The CDR3 DNA reads TGTGCCAGCAGCTTCGGGACTGCTGCCAACATTCAGTACTTC. It codes for CASSFGTAANIQYF.